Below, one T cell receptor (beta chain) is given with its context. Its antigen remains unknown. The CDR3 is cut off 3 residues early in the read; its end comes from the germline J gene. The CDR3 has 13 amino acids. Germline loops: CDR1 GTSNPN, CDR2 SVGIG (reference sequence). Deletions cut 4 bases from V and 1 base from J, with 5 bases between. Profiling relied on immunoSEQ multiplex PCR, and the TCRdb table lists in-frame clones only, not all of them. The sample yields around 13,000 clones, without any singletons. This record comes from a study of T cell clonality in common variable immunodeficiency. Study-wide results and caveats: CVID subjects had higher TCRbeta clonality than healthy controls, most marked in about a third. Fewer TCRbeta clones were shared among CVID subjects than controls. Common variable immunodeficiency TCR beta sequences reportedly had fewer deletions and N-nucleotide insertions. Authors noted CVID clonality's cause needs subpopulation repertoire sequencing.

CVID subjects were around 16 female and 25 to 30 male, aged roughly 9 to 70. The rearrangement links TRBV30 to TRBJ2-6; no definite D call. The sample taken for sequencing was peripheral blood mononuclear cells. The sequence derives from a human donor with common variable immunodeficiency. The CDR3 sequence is CAWTRSGANVLTF. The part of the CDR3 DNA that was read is TGTGCCTGGACAAGGTCTGGGGCCAACGTC.